These T cell receptor beta chains were read from a single sample in a study of blood T cell repertoires in COVID-19. TCRdb keeps only in-frame clones here, not all; method: immunoSEQ multiplex PCR. The sample shows 400,000 to 450,000 clones, 75% to 90% of them seen only once. The sequenced material came from PBMCs or T cells enriched from blood (not recorded which). These receptors were taken from a man aged 25-45 years who had recovered from COVID-19. Each CDR3 is given with its conserved first and last residue. D genes are given only for firm matches. Clone size appears in some rows only: once, few, many, or a class for an expanded clone.

clone size,V gene,D gene,J gene,CDR3 DNA,CDR3 protein
-,TRBV28,TRBD1,TRBJ1-2,TGTGCCAGCAGGTCCCCCGGGACAGGGGCCCAAGGGCGCCCCTACACCTTC,CASRSPGTGAQGRPYTF
-,TRBV5-1,-,TRBJ2-7,TGCGCCAGCAGCGCTTCCCAGTACGAGCAGTACTTC,CASSASQYEQYF
once,TRBV7-2,TRBD1,TRBJ2-2,TGTGCCAGCAGCTCTAGACAGGGGGGCACCGGGGAGCTGTTTTTT,CASSSRQGGTGELFF
-,TRBV28,-,TRBJ2-7,TGTGCCAGCAGTGCCGAGGTCTACGAGCAGTACTTC,CASSAEVYEQYF
-,TRBV27,-,TRBJ1-3,TGTGCCAGTGGAGCTGATCGGGGAAACACCATATATTTT,CASGADRGNTIYF
-,TRBV3-1/TRBV3-2,-,TRBJ1-4,TGTGCCAGCAGCCCCAACACAGGGTTCGGAACTAATGAAAAACTGTTTTTT,CASSPNTGFGTNEKLFF
once,TRBV19,-,TRBJ1-1,TGTGCCAGTAGACAATCCCGGGGGGCCACTGAAGCTTTCTTT,CASRQSRGATEAFF
-,TRBV27,-,TRBJ2-3,TGTGCCAGCAGTACCGGGACAACTAGCACAGATACGCAGTATTTT,CASSTGTTSTDTQYF
-,TRBV3-1/TRBV3-2,-,TRBJ1-1,TGTGCCAGCAGCCAAGCGGGGAACACTGAAGCTTTCTTT,CASSQAGNTEAFF
-,TRBV24-1,-,TRBJ2-5,TGTGCCACCAGTGATTGGGCAGGGACTCAAGAGACCCAGTACTTC,CATSDWAGTQETQYF
-,TRBV4-2,-,TRBJ1-6,TGTGCCAGCAGCCAAGGTTACGGCCAGGTTGGTTCACCCCTCCACTTT,CASSQGYGQVGSPLHF
once,TRBV9,-,TRBJ2-1,TGTGCCAGCAGCGTTAGTAATGAGCAGTTCTTC,CASSVSNEQFF
-,TRBV6-1,-,TRBJ1-2,TGTGCCAGCAGTGAAGGGACACTTCCTAACTATGGCTACACCTTC,CASSEGTLPNYGYTF
-,TRBV13,TRBD1,TRBJ1-1,TGTGCCAGCAGCGTACAGGGGGCTCATCACACTGAAGCTTTCTTT,CASSVQGAHHTEAFF
-,TRBV6-6,TRBD2,TRBJ2-3,TGTGCCAGCAGGCGACTAGCGGGAGGGGCTGATACGCAGTATTTT,CASRRLAGGADTQYF
once,TRBV5-1,-,TRBJ2-5,TGCGCCAGCAGCGGAGGAGGGCCGGAGACCCAGTACTTC,CASSGGGPETQYF
-,TRBV5-1,TRBD2,TRBJ2-7,TGCGCCAGCCGGGAGGGGAGCTCCTACGAGCAGTACTTC,CASREGSSYEQYF
once,TRBV7-8,TRBD1,TRBJ1-1,TGTGCCAGCAGCTTAGGCGACAGGGGCACTGAAGCTTTCTTT,CASSLGDRGTEAFF
once,TRBV27,TRBD2,TRBJ2-7,TGTGCCAGCAGTTTTAGACTAGCGTCCTCCTACGAGCAGTACTTC,CASSFRLASSYEQYF
-,TRBV29-1,-,TRBJ2-1,TGCAGCGCGGCTCCGGCTCCTTTCAGGGAGCAGTTCTTC,CSAAPAPFREQFF
-,TRBV2,TRBD1,TRBJ2-7,TGTGCCAGCAGGCAGGGGGCGCTTTACGAGCAGTACTTC,CASRQGALYEQYF
once,TRBV5-4,-,TRBJ1-3,TGTGCCAGCAGCTTGTTTGCAGGAGGAAACACCATATATTTT,CASSLFAGGNTIYF
few,TRBV3-1/TRBV3-2,-,TRBJ1-2,TGTGCCAGCAGCCAAGTAGCCGGGTCCTACACCTTC,CASSQVAGSYTF
-,TRBV5-1,TRBD1,TRBJ1-1,TGCGCCAGCAGCTGGGGACAGGGGATGAGGGCTGAAGCTTTCTTT,CASSWGQGMRAEAFF
-,TRBV19,TRBD1,TRBJ1-3,TGTGCCAGTAGTCCCGGGACAGTTGGAAACACCATATATTTT,CASSPGTVGNTIYF
-,TRBV2,-,TRBJ2-1,TGTGCCAGCCTGACACAATACAATGAGCAGTTCTTC,CASLTQYNEQFF
once,TRBV25-1,TRBD2,TRBJ2-1,TGTGGCAGCCGAAAGCTCGGGACTAGCGTTCCCTCCTACAATGAGCAGTTCTTC,CGSRKLGTSVPSYNEQFF
once,TRBV9,-,TRBJ1-1,TGTGCCAGCAGCGTAGCAGGGGAACAGAGCACTGAAGCTTTCTTT,CASSVAGEQSTEAFF
-,TRBV28,TRBD1,TRBJ2-3,TGTGCCAGCAGTTTCCTTCCGGGACAGGGGTCAGATACGCAGTATTTT,CASSFLPGQGSDTQYF
few,TRBV7-3,TRBD1,TRBJ2-7,TGTGCCAGCAGCCCCGGACAGGGCTACGAGCAGTACTTC,CASSPGQGYEQYF
-,TRBV29-1,TRBD1,TRBJ1-1,TGCAGCGTGGACCTGACAGGGTCGCCTGAAGCTTTCTTT,CSVDLTGSPEAFF